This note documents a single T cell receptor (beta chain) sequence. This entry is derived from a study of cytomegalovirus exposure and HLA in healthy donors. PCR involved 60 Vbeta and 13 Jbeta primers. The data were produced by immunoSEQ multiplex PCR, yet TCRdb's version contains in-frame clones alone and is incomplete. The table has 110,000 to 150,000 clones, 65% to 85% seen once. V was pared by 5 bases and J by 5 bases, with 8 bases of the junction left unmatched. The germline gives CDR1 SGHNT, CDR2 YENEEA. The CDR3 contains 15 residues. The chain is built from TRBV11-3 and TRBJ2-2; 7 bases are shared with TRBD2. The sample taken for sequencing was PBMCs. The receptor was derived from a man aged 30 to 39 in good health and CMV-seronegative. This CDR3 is CASSLGLRGTGELFF. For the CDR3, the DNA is TGTGCCAGCAGCCTGGGACTACGGGGGACCGGGGAGCTGTTTTTT.